One and the same sample provided the 29 T cell receptor beta chains below, sequenced in a study of T-cell reconstitution after alpha-beta-depleted transplantation in children. It was with unique molecular identifiers that the TCRbeta library was prepared. TCRdb ran MiXCR on the PCR reads and lists one entry per CDR3 protein. The table lists 580,000 or so distinct CDR3 sequences, about 21% of them singletons, with over 12% in the top ten. The sample here was PBMCs, mostly from graft donor cells, taken 360 days after TCRalphabeta/CD19-depleted stem cell transplant. These receptors came from a boy younger than two who had a stem cell transplant for acute myeloid leukemia, so the T cells may come from the graft donor.

The chain employs TRBV5-1 and TRBJ2-4; weak D call: TRBD2 (6 bases). This CDR3 has 14 amino acids. CDR1 SGHRS and CDR2 YFSETQ come from the germline V gene. V was cut by 2 bases and J by 8 bases, with 14 bases left in between. CDR3 protein: CASSFGTPKDIQYF. The CDR3 DNA reads TGCGCCAGCAGCTTCGGGACTCCGAAGGACATTCAGTACTTC.

In this sample, this clonotype turned up a few times. The chain carries TRBV14 and TRBJ1-1; D call uncertain. The germline gives CDR1 SGHDN, CDR2 FVKESK. Trimming removed 0 bases from V and 3 bases from J, with 11 bases in between. This CDR3 contains 15 residues. CDR3 DNA: TGTGCCAGCAGCCAAGAAGGAAGGCGTCACACTGAAGCTTTCTTT. Residues: CASSQEGRRHTEAFF.

The chain carries TRBV2 and TRBJ2-5; D gene uncertain. V dropped 8 bases and J dropped 7 bases, with 14 bases sitting between them. Germline V gene sequence: CDR1 SNHLY, CDR2 FYNNEI. The CDR3 runs to 12 residues. This CDR3 reads CASVLSALTQYF. The CDR3 DNA reads TGTGCCAGCGTTTTGTCAGCTTTGACCCAGTACTTC.

Many counts were recorded for this clonotype. The chain has TRBV6-1 and TRBJ2-3; the D gene is possibly TRBD2 (5 bases). Looked up from germline, CDR1 is MNHNS and CDR2 is SASEGT. V lost 5 bases to trimming and J lost 1 base, with 19 bases between them. This CDR3 has 17 amino acids. The CDR3 here is CASSPIARAGGTDTQYF. CDR3 nucleotide sequence: TGTGCCAGCAGTCCCATTGCTAGGGCGGGTGGCACAGATACGCAGTATTTT.

The V call is TRBV5-1, the J call TRBJ1-1, with D unresolved. The germline gives CDR1 SGHRS, CDR2 YFSETQ. This CDR3 comprises 15 residues. Trimming stripped 0 bases from V and 1 base from J, with 10 bases between. CDR3 amino acids: CASSLGHRPNTEAFF. The CDR3 DNA reads as TGCGCCAGCAGCTTGGGACACCGCCCGAACACTGAAGCTTTCTTT.

At least ten counts were recorded for this clonotype. This chain uses TRBV2 with TRBJ2-5; D not resolved. V lost 0 bases, J lost 12 bases, and 14 bases lay in between. CDR1 and CDR2 from the germline V gene are SNHLY and FYNNEI. This CDR3 is built from 13 residues. The CDR3 spells CASSEALGQTKYF. CDR3 bases: TGTGCCAGCAGTGAAGCGCTTGGGCAGACGAAGTACTTC.

This clonotype was counted at least ten times. The rearrangement links TRBV18 to TRBJ1-6; TRBD1 agrees at 8 bases. CDR3 length: 15 amino acids. Per the germline V gene, CDR1 is KGHSH and CDR2 is LQKENI. The ends lost 4 bases at V and 8 bases at J; junction bases unmatched: 7. The CDR3 here is CASSLSGTGDSPLHF. The CDR3 coding sequence is TGTGCCAGCTCACTCAGCGGGACAGGTGATTCACCCCTCCACTTT. Using reference TRBV18 and TRBJ1-6 for the parts outside the CDR3, the full variable domain is NAGVMQNPRHLVRRRGQEARLRCSPMKGHSHVYWYRQLPEEGLKFMVYLQKENIIDESGMPKERFSAEFPKEGPSILRIQQVVRGDSAAYFCASSLSGTGDSPLHFGNGTRLTVT.

This clonotype has a handful of counts. This sequence joins TRBV25-1 and TRBJ2-5; no definite D call. The CDR3 spans 14 residues. Germline V gives CDR1 MGHDK, CDR2 SYGVNS. V was pared by 3 bases and J by 6 bases, with 14 bases between. The CDR3 DNA reads TGTGCCAGCAGTGACGAGACGGAGAGACAGACCCAGTACTTC. Translation gives CASSDETERQTQYF.

The chain carries TRBV12-3 or TRBV12-4 and TRBJ2-4; tentatively, D is TRBD2 (5 bases). The CDR3 loop spans 14 amino acids. The germline V and J ends were trimmed by 5 bases and 4 bases, with 12 bases remaining between them. The chain's CDR3 is CASSPFGGKNIQYF. Written as DNA, the CDR3 is TGTGCCAGCAGTCCCTTTGGCGGGAAAAACATTCAGTACTTC.

The chain couples TRBV15 to TRBJ2-3; tentatively, D is TRBD2 (7 bases). CDR3 length: 15 amino acids. Germline V gives CDR1 LNHNV, CDR2 YYDKDF (reference sequence). V was shortened by 6 bases and J by 3 bases, with 16 bases between the two germline ends. This CDR3 reads CATSGGALGTDTQYF. The CDR3 DNA follows: TGTGCCACCAGTGGGGGGGCGCTGGGTACAGATACGCAGTATTTT.

This clonotype has a count of ten or more. The V gene is TRBV6-2 or TRBV6-3, the J gene TRBJ2-3; no firm D call. V was clipped by 8 bases and J by 3 bases, with 6 bases between them. The CDR3 is 11 residues long. Per germline, CDR1 MNHEY and CDR2 SVGEGT. CDR3 loop: CASALTDTQYF. As DNA, the CDR3 is TGTGCCAGCGCCTTGACAGATACGCAGTATTTT.

This clonotype was recorded many times. V gene TRBV7-2 combines with J gene TRBJ2-2; unclear D gene. CDR3 length equals 14 residues. CDR1 is SGHTA and CDR2 is FQGNSA in the germline V gene. Trimming took 2 bases from V and 8 from J, leaving 12 bases between them. CDR3 region: CASSLKVVEGELFF. The CDR3, as DNA: TGTGCCAGCAGCTTAAAGGTGGTGGAGGGGGAGCTGTTTTTT.

This clonotype appeared many times. The chain has TRBV20-1 and TRBJ2-3; tentatively, D is TRBD2 (6 bases). Germline loops: CDR1 DFQATT, CDR2 SNEGSKA (reference sequence). The CDR3 is 14 amino acids. The V and J ends lost 3 bases and 6 bases respectively, with 16 bases between them. The CDR3: CSARSGPAGDTQYF. The CDR3 coding sequence is TGCAGTGCTAGGAGCGGACCCGCGGGGGATACGCAGTATTTT.

The V and J genes are TRBV10-3 and TRBJ2-7, with 9 nucleotides matching TRBD2. Germline CDR1 and CDR2: ENHRY and SYGVKD. The CDR3 sequence is 15 residues long. The V gene end was trimmed by 0 bases and the J gene end by 3 bases; junction bases not matched to a gene: 3. In DNA form, the CDR3 reads TGTGCCATCAGTGAGTCGAGCGGGGGGATCTACGAGCAGTACTTC. The encoded protein is CAISESSGGIYEQYF.

This clonotype showed up just once. The chain has TRBV7-6 and TRBJ1-5; D ambiguous. Trimming removed 5 bases from V and 0 bases from J, with 14 bases in between. Germline V CDR1 and CDR2: SGHVS, FNYEAQ. The CDR3 spans 16 residues. CDR3 coding DNA: TGTGCCAGCAGCCCGGCGGGCGGGTATAGCAATCAGCCCCAGCATTTT. Translating gives CASSPAGGYSNQPQHF.

This clonotype was counted at least ten times. The chain is built from TRBV5-6 and TRBJ2-1; 7 bases match TRBD2. This CDR3 has 15 residues. Germline values: CDR1 SGHDT, CDR2 YYEEEE. The J segment lost 6 bases and the V segment lost 3 bases, leaving 9 bases of the junction unmatched. CDR3: CASSWGGWWANEQFF. The CDR3 DNA is TGTGCCAGCAGCTGGGGGGGATGGTGGGCCAATGAGCAGTTCTTC.

This clonotype has just a few counts. The chain uses TRBV20-1 and TRBJ2-7; perhaps TRBD2 as D (6 bases). Trimming took 3 bases from V and 4 from J, leaving 10 bases between them. The CDR3 sequence is 12 residues long. Per germline, CDR1 DFQATT and CDR2 SNEGSKA (reference sequence). CDR3 loop: CSASSGRYEQYF. The CDR3 DNA reads TGCAGTGCTAGCTCAGGGAGGTACGAGCAGTACTTC.

This clonotype was detected many times. The chain has TRBV20-1 and TRBJ2-1; tentatively, D is TRBD2 (6 bases). The CDR3 contains 14 residues. The germline V gene encodes CDR1 DFQATT and CDR2 SNEGSKA (reference sequence). The V and J ends lost 2 bases and 0 bases respectively, with 8 bases between them. The CDR3 nucleotides read TGCAGTGCTAGATCTAGCGCCTCCTACAATGAGCAGTTCTTC. As protein: CSARSSASYNEQFF.

This clonotype was found a few times. The chain combines TRBV7-2 with TRBJ2-2, with 9 bases identical to TRBD1. Looked up from germline, CDR1 is SGHTA and CDR2 is FQGNSA. After removal of 2 bases from V and 5 bases from J, the junction contained 9 bases not matched to a gene. This CDR3 spans 17 amino acids. This chain's CDR3 is CASSLRGQGGTTGELFF. The CDR3 bases are TGTGCCAGCAGCTTAAGGGGACAGGGCGGTACGACCGGGGAGCTGTTTTTT.

The chain uses TRBV5-1 and TRBJ1-4, with 9 bases fitting TRBD1. Germline V gene lookup returns CDR1 SGHRS and CDR2 YFSETQ. J gave up 7 bases and V 0 bases, and 7 bases lay outside the gene matches. The length of the CDR3 is 16 residues. In DNA form, the CDR3 reads TGCGCCAGCAGCTTGGGCTCACAGGGGGCGGGTGAAAAACTGTTTTTT. The encoded protein is CASSLGSQGAGEKLFF.

This chain links TRBV6-1 with TRBJ1-5; D ambiguous. This CDR3 region has 14 residues. V was pared by 6 bases and J by 1 base, with 10 bases between. The V gene's germline CDR1 is MNHNS and CDR2 SASEGT. CDR3 DNA: TGTGCCAGCAGCCCCACGAGGAGCAATCAGCCCCAGCATTTT. Translating gives CASSPTRSNQPQHF.

The genes are TRBV12-3 or TRBV12-4 and TRBJ2-3; either TRBD1 or TRBD2 may fit D (5 bases each). The V end was cut by 6 bases, the J end by 0 bases, with 13 bases between. The CDR3 runs to 15 residues. The CDR3 DNA is TGTGCCAGCAGGGGACCTTTCCCTAGCACAGATACGCAGTATTTT. Protein sequence: CASRGPFPSTDTQYF.

The J gene is TRBJ2-3, the V gene TRBV4-1, with TRBD2 identical over 7 bases. CDR1 MGHRA and CDR2 YSYEKL come from the germline V gene. The CDR3 is 16 residues long. Germline trimming cut 3 bases from V and 6 bases from J; bases unmatched to any gene: 12. The CDR3 DNA reads as TGCGCCAGCAGCCAGCTCCTCGGACTAGGAGTGGATACGCAGTATTTT. It specifies CASSQLLGLGVDTQYF.

This chain connects TRBV12-3 or TRBV12-4 to TRBJ1-5; D remains unclear. V dropped 0 bases and J dropped 4 bases, with 10 bases sitting between them. The CDR3 has 15 amino acids. As DNA, the CDR3 is TGTGCCAGCAGTTTAGCGTTCCTGCCGAATCAGCCCCAGCATTTT. Translation gives CASSLAFLPNQPQHF.

This clonotype was observed a handful of times. The chain links TRBV20-1 to TRBJ2-5; D assignment may be TRBD1 or TRBD2 (5 bases each). Between the trimmed V and J ends, which lost 6 bases and 5 bases, there was a span of 13 bases. This CDR3 has 12 amino acids. Germline CDR1 is DFQATT and CDR2 is SNEGSKA (reference sequence). The CDR3 protein is CSAGRDGETQYF. DNA for the CDR3: TGCAGTGCGGGCAGGGACGGGGAGACCCAGTACTTC.

The chain recombines TRBV4-3 with TRBJ2-1, with 8 bases that match TRBD1. CDR3 length equals 17 residues. Per the germline V gene, CDR1 is LGHNA and CDR2 is YSLEER. V shed 0 bases and J 3 bases; nucleotides not matched to a gene: 7. The CDR3 coding sequence is TGCGCCAGCAGCCAAGAAGAAACAGGGGGAATCTACAATGAGCAGTTCTTC. Its translation: CASSQEETGGIYNEQFF.

This clonotype was observed a single time. It may be a read error: a sequence one base away is much more abundant. The conserved closing phenylalanine or tryptophan is absent in this CDR3, likely reflecting a read error. The chain combines TRBV29-1 with TRBJ1-1, with 7 bases lining up with TRBD1. V lost 4 bases and J lost 1; bases outside the gene matches: 6. The CDR3 is made up of 14 amino acids. Germline CDR1 SQVTM, CDR2 ANQGSEA. The CDR3 DNA reads TGCAGCGTTGTACCCGGGACAGAGAACACTGAAGCTTTCTAT. This codes for CSVVPGTENTEAFY.

J is TRBJ2-4 and V is TRBV11-2; 8 nucleotides agree with TRBD1. V lost 4 bases and J lost 3; bases outside the gene matches: 5. CDR3 length: 15 residues. Germline V gene data show CDR1 as SGHAT and CDR2 as FQNNGV. The CDR3 loop reads CASSSQGTGKNIQYF. The CDR3 DNA follows: TGTGCCAGCAGCTCACAAGGGACAGGCAAAAACATTCAGTACTTC.

This clonotype has a count of ten or more. This sequence joins TRBV20-1 and TRBJ2-7; either TRBD1 or TRBD2 may supply D (7 bases each). CDR3 length equals 18 residues. Per the germline V gene, CDR1 is DFQATT and CDR2 is SNEGSKA (reference sequence). Trimming took off 0 bases at V and 0 bases at J, with 21 bases between the two ends. CDR3 DNA: TGCAGTGCTAGAGAAGCGGGGCACGGGTGGACAGGCTCCTACGAGCAGTACGTC. Its protein is CSAREAGHGWTGSYEQYV.